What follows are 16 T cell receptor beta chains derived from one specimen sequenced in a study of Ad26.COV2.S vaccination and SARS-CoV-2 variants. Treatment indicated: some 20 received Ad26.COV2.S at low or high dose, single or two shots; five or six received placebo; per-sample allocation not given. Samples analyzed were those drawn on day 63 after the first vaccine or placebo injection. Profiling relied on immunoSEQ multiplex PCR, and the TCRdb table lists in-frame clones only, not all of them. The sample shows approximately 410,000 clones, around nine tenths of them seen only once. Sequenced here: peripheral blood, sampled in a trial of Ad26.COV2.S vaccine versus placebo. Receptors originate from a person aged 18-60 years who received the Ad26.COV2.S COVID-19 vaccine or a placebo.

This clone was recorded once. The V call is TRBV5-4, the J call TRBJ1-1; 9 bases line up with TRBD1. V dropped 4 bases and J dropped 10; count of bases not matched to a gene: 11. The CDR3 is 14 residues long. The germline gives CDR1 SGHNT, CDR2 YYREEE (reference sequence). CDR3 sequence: CASSHPDRGQGAFF. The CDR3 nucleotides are TGTGCCAGCAGCCACCCCGACAGGGGACAGGGAGCTTTCTTT.

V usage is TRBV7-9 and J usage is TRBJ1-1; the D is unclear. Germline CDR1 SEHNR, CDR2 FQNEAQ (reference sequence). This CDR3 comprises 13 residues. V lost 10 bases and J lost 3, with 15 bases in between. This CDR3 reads CATKLQRDTEAFF. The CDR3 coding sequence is TGTGCCACCAAGCTTCAGCGGGACACTGAAGCTTTCTTT.

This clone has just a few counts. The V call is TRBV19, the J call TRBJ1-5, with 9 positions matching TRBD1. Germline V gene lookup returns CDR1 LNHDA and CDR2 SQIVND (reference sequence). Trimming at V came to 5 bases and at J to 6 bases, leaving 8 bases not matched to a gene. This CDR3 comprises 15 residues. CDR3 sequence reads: CASSGTGSISQPQHF. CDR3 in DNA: TGTGCCAGTAGTGGGACAGGGAGTATTAGTCAGCCCCAGCATTTT.

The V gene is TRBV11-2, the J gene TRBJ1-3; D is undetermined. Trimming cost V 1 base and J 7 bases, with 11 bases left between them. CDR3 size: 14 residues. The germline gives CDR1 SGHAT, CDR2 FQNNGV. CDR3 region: CASSLGAGLNTIYF. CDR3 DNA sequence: TGTGCCAGCAGCTTAGGGGCAGGCTTGAACACCATATATTTT.

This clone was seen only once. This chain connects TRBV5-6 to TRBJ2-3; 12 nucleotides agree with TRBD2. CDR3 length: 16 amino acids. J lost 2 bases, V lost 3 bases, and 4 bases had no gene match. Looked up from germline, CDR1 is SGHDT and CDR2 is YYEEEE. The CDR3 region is CASSSSGGASTDTQYF. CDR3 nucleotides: TGTGCCAGCAGCTCTAGCGGGGGGGCCTCCACAGATACGCAGTATTTT.

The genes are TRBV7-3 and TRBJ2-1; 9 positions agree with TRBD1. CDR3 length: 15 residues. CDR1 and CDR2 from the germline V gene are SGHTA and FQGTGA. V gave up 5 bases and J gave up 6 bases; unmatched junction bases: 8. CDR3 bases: TGTGCCAGCAGCCCCGGACAGGGGATGTCCAATGAGCAGTTCTTC. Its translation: CASSPGQGMSNEQFF.

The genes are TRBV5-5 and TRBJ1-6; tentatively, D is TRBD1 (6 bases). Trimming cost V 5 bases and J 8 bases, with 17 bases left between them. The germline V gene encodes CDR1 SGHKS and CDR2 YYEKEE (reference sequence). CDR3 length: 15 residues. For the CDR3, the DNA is TGTGCCAGCAGGGTCCGGGGGCAAGAAGATTCACCCCTCCACTTT. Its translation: CASRVRGQEDSPLHF.

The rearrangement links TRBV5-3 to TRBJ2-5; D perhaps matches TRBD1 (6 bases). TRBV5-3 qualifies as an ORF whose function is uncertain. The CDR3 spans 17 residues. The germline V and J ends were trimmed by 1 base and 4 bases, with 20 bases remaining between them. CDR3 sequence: CARSLRLRTGTPETQYF. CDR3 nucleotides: TGTGCCAGAAGCTTGCGACTCAGAACAGGGACCCCAGAGACCCAGTACTTC.

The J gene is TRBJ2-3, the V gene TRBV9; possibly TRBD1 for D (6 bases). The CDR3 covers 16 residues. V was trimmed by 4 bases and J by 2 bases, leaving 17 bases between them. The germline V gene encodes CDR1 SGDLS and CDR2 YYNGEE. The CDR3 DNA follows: TGTGCCAGCAGCCCTTGGGGGACATTAAACACAGATACGCAGTATTTT. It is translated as CASSPWGTLNTDTQYF.

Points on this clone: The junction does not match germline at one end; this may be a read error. CDR3 sequence (DNA): TGTGCCAGCAGCTCGAGGCCGCCCTTGCCAACTTTT. This codes for CASSSRPPLPTF. The chain uses TRBV7-2 and TRBJ2-3; D remains ambiguous. CDR3 length: 12 amino acids. Germline CDR1 and CDR2: SGHTA and FQGNSA.

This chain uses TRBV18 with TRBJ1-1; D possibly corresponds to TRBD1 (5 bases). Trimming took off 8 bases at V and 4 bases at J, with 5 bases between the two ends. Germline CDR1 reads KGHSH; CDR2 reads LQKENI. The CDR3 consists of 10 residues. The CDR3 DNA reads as TGTGCCAGCAGGGGCACTGAAGCTTTCTTT. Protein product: CASRGTEAFF. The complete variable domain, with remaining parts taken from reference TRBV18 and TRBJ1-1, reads NAGVMQNPRHLVRRRGQEARLRCSPMKGHSHVYWYRQLPEEGLKFMVYLQKENIIDESGMPKERFSAEFPKEGPSILRIQQVVRGDSAAYFCASRGTEAFFGQGTRLTVV.

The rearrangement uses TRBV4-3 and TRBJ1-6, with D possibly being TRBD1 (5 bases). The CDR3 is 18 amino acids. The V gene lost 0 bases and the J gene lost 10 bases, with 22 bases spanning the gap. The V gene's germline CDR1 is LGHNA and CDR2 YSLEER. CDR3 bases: TGCGCCAGCAGCCAAGATAACCCAAGGACACTAGGTCACTCACCCCTCCACTTT. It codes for CASSQDNPRTLGHSPLHF.

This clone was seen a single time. In DNA form, the CDR3 reads TGCAGCGTTGAAGATCCCGACAGGGCGAACACCGGGGAGCTGTTTTTT. Translation: CSVEDPDRANTGELFF. The chain joins TRBV29-1 to TRBJ2-2; TRBD1 matches at 7 bases. V was pared by 0 bases and J by 0 bases, with 4 bases of the junction left unmatched. CDR3 length: 16 residues. Germline V CDR1 and CDR2: SQVTM, ANQGSEA.

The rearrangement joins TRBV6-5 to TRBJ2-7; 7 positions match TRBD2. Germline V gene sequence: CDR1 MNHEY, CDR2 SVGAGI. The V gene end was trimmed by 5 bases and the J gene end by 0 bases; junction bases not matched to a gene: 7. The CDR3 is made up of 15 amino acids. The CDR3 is CASSLASGGSYEQYF. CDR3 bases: TGTGCCAGCAGTCTGGCCTCGGGGGGCTCCTACGAGCAGTACTTC.

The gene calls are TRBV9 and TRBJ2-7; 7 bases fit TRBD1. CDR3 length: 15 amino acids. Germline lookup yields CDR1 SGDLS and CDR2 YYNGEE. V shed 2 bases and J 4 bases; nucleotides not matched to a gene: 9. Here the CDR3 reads CASSVEGGSGYEQYF. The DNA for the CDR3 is TGTGCCAGCAGCGTCGAAGGGGGCAGCGGATACGAGCAGTACTTC.

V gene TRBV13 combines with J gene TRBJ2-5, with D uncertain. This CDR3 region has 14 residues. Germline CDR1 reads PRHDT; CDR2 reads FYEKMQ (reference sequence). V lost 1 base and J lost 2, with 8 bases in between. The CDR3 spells CASSLVRRQETQYF. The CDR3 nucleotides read TGTGCCAGCAGCTTAGTACGTCGGCAAGAGACCCAGTACTTC.